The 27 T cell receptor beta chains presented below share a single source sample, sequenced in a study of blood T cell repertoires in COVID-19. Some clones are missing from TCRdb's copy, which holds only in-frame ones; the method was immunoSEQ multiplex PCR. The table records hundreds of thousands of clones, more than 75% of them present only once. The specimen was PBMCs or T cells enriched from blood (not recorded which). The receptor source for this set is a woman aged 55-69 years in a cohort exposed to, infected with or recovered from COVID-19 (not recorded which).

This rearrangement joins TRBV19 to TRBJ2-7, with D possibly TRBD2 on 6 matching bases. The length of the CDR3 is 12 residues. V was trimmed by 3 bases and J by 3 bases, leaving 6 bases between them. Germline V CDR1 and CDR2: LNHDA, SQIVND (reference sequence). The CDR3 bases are TGTGCCAGTAGTATGGAGGGCTACGAGCAGTACTTC. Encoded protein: CASSMEGYEQYF.

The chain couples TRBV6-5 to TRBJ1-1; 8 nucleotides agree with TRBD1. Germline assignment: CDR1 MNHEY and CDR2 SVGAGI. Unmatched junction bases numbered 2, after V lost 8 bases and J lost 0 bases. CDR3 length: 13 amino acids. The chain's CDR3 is CASRTGLNTEAFF. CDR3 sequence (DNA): TGTGCCAGCCGGACAGGGTTGAACACTGAAGCTTTCTTT.

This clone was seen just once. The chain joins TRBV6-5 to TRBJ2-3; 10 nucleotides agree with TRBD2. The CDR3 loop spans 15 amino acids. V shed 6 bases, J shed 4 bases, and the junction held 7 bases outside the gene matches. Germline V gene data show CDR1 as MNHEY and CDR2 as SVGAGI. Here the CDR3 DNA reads TGTGCCAGCAGCAGCGGGAGGGCCCTCGCAGATACGCAGTATTTT. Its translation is CASSSGRALADTQYF.

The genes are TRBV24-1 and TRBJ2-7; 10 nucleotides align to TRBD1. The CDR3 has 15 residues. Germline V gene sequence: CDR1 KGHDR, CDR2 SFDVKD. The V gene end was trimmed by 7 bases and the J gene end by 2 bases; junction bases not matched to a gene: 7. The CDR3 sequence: CATSAGQGETYEQYF. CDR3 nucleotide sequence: TGTGCCACCAGCGCTGGACAGGGGGAAACCTACGAGCAGTACTTC.

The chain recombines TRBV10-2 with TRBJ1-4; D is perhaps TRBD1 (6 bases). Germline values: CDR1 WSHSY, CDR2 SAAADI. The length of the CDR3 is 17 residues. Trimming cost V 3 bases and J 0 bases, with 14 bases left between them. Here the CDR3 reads CASSDPGGGATNEKLFF. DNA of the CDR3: TGCGCCAGCAGTGACCCGGGAGGGGGGGCAACTAATGAAAAACTGTTTTTT.

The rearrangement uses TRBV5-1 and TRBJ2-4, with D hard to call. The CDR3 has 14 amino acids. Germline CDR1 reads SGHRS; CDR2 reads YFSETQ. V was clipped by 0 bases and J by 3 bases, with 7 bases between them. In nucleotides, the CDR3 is TGCGCCAGCAGCTTGGGGGCCGGCAAAAACATTCAGTACTTC. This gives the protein CASSLGAGKNIQYF.

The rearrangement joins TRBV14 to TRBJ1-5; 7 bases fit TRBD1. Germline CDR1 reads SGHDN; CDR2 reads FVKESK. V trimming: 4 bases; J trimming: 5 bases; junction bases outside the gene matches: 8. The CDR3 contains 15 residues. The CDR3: CASSPTGQLYQPQHF. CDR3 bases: TGTGCCAGCAGCCCCACGGGACAGCTTTATCAGCCCCAGCATTTT.

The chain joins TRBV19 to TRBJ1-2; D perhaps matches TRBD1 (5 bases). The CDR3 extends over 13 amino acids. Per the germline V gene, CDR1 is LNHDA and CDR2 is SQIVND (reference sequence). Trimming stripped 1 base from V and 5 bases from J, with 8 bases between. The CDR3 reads CASSIGSGYGYTF. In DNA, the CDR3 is TGTGCCAGTAGTATAGGATCAGGGTATGGCTACACCTTC. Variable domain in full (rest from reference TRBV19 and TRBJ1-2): DGGITQSPKYLFRKEGQNVTLSCEQNLNHDAMYWYRQDPGQGLRLIYYSQIVNDFQKGDIAEGYSVSREKKESFPLTVTSAQKNPTAFYLCASSIGSGYGYTFGSGTRLTVV.

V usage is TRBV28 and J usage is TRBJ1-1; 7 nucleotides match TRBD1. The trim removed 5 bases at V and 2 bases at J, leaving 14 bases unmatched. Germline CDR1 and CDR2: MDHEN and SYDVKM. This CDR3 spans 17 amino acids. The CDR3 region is CASSTTGHGGGNTEAFF. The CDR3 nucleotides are TGTGCCAGCAGTACAACGGGACATGGAGGGGGCAACACTGAAGCTTTCTTT.

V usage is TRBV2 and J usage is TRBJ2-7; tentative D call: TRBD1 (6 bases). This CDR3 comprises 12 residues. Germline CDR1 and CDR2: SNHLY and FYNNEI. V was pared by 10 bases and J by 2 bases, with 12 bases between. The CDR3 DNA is TGTGCCACAGGGGTAGTAACCTACGAGCAGTACTTC. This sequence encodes CATGVVTYEQYF.

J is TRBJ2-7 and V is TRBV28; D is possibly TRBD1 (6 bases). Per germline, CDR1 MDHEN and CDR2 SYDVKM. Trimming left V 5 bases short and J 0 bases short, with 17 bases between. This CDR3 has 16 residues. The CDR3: CASSHNRVETSYEQYF. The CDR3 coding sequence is TGTGCCAGCAGTCATAACAGGGTCGAGACCTCCTACGAGCAGTACTTC.

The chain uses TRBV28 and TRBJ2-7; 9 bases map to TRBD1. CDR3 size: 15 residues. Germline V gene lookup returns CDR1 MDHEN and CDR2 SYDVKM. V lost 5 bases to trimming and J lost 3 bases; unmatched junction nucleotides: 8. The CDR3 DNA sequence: TGTGCCAGCAGTGCACCGGGACAGGGAGTCTACGAGCAGTACTTC. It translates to CASSAPGQGVYEQYF.

The CDR3, as DNA: TGTGCCAGCTCACCACGTCCAGGGACGGGAGAAGAAAAACTGTTTTTT. Its translation: CASSPRPGTGEEKLFF. The rearrangement uses TRBV18 and TRBJ1-4; D perhaps matches TRBD1 (5 bases). Deletions cut 1 base from V and 8 bases from J, with 17 bases between. The CDR3 extends over 16 amino acids. Germline-derived CDR1 and CDR2 are KGHSH and LQKENI. The variable domain in full, with the rest retrieved from reference TRBV18 and TRBJ1-4, is NAGVMQNPRHLVRRRGQEARLRCSPMKGHSHVYWYRQLPEEGLKFMVYLQKENIIDESGMPKERFSAEFPKEGPSILRIQQVVRGDSAAYFCASSPRPGTGEEKLFFGSGTQLSVL.

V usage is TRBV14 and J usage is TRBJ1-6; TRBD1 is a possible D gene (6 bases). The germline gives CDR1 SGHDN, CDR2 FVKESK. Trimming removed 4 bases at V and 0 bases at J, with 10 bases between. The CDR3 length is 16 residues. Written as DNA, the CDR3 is TGTGCCAGCAGCCCGCAGGGGAGCTCCTATAATTCACCCCTCCACTTT. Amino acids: CASSPQGSSYNSPLHF.

The CDR3 here is CASSVGAGGNQPQHF. DNA of the CDR3: TGTGCCAGCAGTGTGGGGGCAGGTGGCAATCAGCCCCAGCATTTT. This rearrangement joins TRBV2 to TRBJ1-5, with TRBD1 as a possible D gene (6 bases). V was shortened by 4 bases and J by 2 bases, with 12 bases between the two germline ends. The germline V gene encodes CDR1 SNHLY and CDR2 FYNNEI. The CDR3 contains 15 residues.

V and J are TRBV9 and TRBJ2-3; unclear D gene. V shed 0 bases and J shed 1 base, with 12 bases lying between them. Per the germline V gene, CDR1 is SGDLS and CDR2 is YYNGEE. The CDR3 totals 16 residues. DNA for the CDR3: TGTGCCAGCAGCGTAGGTTTCAGGCCAGGCACAGATACGCAGTATTTT. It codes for CASSVGFRPGTDTQYF. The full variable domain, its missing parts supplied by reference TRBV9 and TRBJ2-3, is DSGVTQTPKHLITATGQRVTLRCSPRSGDLSVYWYQQSLDQGLQFLIQYYNGEERAKGNILERFSAQQFPDLHSELNLSSLELGDSALYFCASSVGFRPGTDTQYFGPGTRLTVL.

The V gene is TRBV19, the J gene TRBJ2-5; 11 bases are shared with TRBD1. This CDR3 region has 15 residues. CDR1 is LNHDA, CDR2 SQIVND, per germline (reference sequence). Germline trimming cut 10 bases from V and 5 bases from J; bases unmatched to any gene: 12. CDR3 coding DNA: TGTGCCACCACTAGGACAGGGGGCAAGGGGGAGACCCAGTACTTC. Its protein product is CATTRTGGKGETQYF.

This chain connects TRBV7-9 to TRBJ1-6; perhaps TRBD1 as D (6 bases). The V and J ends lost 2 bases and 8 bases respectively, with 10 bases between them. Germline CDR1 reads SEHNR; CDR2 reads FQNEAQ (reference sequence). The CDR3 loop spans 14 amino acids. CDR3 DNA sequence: TGTGCCAGCAGCTTACCAGGGGTAGATTCACCCCTCCACTTT. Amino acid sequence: CASSLPGVDSPLHF. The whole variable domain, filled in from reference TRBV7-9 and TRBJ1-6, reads DTGVSQNPRHKITKRGQNVTFRCDPISEHNRLYWYRQTLGQGPEFLTYFQNEAQLEKSRLLSDRFSAERPKGSFSTLEIQRTEQGDSAMYLCASSLPGVDSPLHFGNGTRLTVT.

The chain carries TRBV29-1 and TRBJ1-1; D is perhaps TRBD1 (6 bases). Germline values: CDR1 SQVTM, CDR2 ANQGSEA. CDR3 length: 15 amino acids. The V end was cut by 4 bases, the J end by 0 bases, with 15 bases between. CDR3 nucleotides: TGCAGCGTTGGGACGACGGGGGGGCTGAACACTGAAGCTTTCTTT. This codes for CSVGTTGGLNTEAFF.

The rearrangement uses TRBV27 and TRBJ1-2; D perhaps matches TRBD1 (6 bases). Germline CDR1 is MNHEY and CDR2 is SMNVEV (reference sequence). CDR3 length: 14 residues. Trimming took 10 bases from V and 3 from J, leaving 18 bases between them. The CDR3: CATTSRDKHYGYTF. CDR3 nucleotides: TGTGCCACTACGTCCCGGGACAAACACTATGGCTACACCTTC.

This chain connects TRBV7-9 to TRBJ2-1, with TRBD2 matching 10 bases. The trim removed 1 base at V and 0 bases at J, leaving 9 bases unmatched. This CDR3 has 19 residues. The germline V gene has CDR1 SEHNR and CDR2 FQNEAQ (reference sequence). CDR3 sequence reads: CASSLGAGSGRASYNEQFF. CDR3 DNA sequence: TGTGCCAGCAGCTTAGGCGCCGGGAGCGGGAGGGCCTCCTACAATGAGCAGTTCTTC.

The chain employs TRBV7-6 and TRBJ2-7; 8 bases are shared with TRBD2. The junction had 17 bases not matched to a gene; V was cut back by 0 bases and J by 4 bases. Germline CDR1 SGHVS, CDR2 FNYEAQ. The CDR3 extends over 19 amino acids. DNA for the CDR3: TGTGCCAGCAGCTTAGCGCTCCGAGGAACCGGGACTAGAGGGTACGAGCAGTACTTC. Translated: CASSLALRGTGTRGYEQYF.

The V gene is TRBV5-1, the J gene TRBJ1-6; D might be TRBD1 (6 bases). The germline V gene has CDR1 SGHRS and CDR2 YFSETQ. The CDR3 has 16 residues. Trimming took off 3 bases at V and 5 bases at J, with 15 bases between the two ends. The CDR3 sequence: CASSSPDRTDNSPLHF. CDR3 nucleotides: TGCGCCAGCAGCTCCCCAGATCGGACAGATAATTCACCCCTCCACTTT.

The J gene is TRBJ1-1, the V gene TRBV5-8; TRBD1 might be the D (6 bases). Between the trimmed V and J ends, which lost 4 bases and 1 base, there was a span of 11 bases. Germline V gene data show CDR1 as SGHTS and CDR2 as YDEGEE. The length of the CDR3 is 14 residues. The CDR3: CASSLGQPNTEAFF. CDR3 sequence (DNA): TGTGCCAGCAGCCTGGGACAACCGAACACTGAAGCTTTCTTT.

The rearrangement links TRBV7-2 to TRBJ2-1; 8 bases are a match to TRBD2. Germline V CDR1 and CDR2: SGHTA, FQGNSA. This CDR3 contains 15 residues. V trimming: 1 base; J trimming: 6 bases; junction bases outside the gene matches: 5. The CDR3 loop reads CASSLVSGKSNEQFF. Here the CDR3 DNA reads TGTGCCAGCAGCTTAGTTAGCGGGAAGAGCAATGAGCAGTTCTTC.

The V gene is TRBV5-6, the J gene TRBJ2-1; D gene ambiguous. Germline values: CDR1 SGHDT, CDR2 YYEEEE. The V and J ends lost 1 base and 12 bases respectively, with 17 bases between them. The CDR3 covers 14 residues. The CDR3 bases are TGTGCCAGCAGCTTGAGTTACATCGAAGTACGGCAGTTCTTC. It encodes CASSLSYIEVRQFF.

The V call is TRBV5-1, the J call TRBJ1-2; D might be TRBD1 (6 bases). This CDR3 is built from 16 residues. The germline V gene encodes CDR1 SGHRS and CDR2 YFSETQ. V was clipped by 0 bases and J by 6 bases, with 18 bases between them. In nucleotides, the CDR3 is TGCGCCAGCAGCTTGGGACGGAAGGGGGTTTCCGATGGCTACACCTTC. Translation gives CASSLGRKGVSDGYTF.